Here is one T cell receptor (beta chain) with its context. The table lists this clonotype with a few counts. Its target antigen remains unknown. Base qualities were left out, and no much larger clone turns up one base away. The sample is drawn from a study of response to subunit inactivated influenza vaccine (dated by TCRdb to the late 2010s). Notes on the research overall: Deep quantitative profiling of the T cell receptor repertoire was used in the study to follow responses to a trivalent subunit inactivated influenza vaccine.

Here is what the overall study found, with its caveats: The authors proposed that each seasonal influenza vaccination may bring in only a limited number of new T cells.

The V end loses 0 bases and the J end loses 4 bases, and a stretch of 9 bases separates them. Sequences MNHEY (CDR1) and SVGAGI (CDR2) are obtained from the germline V gene. Including cysteine and phenylalanine, the CDR3 has 14 amino acids. Kept here is only the CDR3 DNA, which spans 42 bases and is read in frame from base 1. What the time point label conveys for this sample: 45 to 50 days after influenza vaccine administration. The library was generated by RT-PCR. TCRdb names Illumina HiSeq 2500 as the instrument used. TCRdb reprocessing: public reads trimmed at Q25 with fastp, clones called with MiXCR, in-frame beta chains kept. Every distinct CDR3 protein forms one entry, paired with its most common genes and DNA. For this sample the table gives some 500,000 distinct CDR3 sequences, of which around 13% were detected only once. The ten largest clones take up around 12% of the sample.

The rearranged chain carries TRBV6-5 and TRBJ1-2; TRBD1 is a weak D gene call, 5 bases matching. This sequence was found in a man aged 50 to 59 who received an inactivated influenza vaccine. Donor details come from another sample of the same person, matched by shared clones. This specimen was PBMCs from blood, taken 40 to 50 days after vaccination. Here is the DNA: TGTGCCAGCAGTTACTCGACCGGGGCCTATGGCTACACCTTC. This codes for CASSYSTGAYGYTF.